The 9 T cell receptor beta chains reported below all come from one sample, sequenced in a study of neurological immune-mediated disorders. TCRdb reprocessed the 5' RACE reads with MiXCR, giving one entry per CDR3 protein. The sample includes about 55,000 distinct CDR3 sequences, around 3.6% seen only once; the top ten take around 1.5%. The sequencing sample was made of PBMCs. These receptor sequences come from a man aged 25-45 years with multiple sclerosis.

There are many counts of this clonotype. V is TRBV7-2 and J is TRBJ2-5, with 7 bases matching TRBD1. V lost 2 bases, J lost 7 bases, and 10 bases stayed unmatched. The CDR3 is 15 amino acids. CDR1 and CDR2 from the germline V gene are SGHTA and FQGNSA. CDR3 region: CASSLTGAARGTQYF. The CDR3 region has the DNA TGTGCCAGCAGCTTAACAGGGGCTGCAAGGGGGACCCAGTACTTC. The variable domain in full, with the rest retrieved from reference TRBV7-2 and TRBJ2-5, is GAGVSQSPSNKVTEKGKDVELRCDPISGHTALYWYRQSLGQGLEFLIYFQGNSAPDKSGLPSDRFSAERTGGSVSTLTIQRTQQEDSAVYLCASSLTGAARGTQYFGPGTRLLVL.

The table lists this clonotype with many counts. The chain combines TRBV20-1 with TRBJ2-7, with TRBD1 identical over 7 bases. The germline V gene encodes CDR1 DFQATT and CDR2 SNEGSKA (reference sequence). V lost 0 bases and J lost 2; bases outside the gene matches: 7. CDR3 length: 15 amino acids. In nucleotides, the CDR3 is TGCAGTGCTAGAGATCCCAGGGGGACCCCCTACGAGCAGTACTTC. It translates to CSARDPRGTPYEQYF.

This clonotype was found many times. This sequence joins TRBV12-3 or TRBV12-4 and TRBJ1-1; possible D gene TRBD1, 5 bases. The CDR3 loop spans 16 amino acids. Trimming removed 7 bases at V and 3 bases at J, with 21 bases between. The DNA of the CDR3 is TGTGCCAGCATGGGTTGGCTCTCCGGGGGGGACACTGAAGCTTTCTTT. Amino acid sequence: CASMGWLSGGDTEAFF.

This clonotype occurred a few times. This chain uses TRBV5-1 with TRBJ2-7, with unresolved D. V was pared by 1 base and J by 5 bases, with 13 bases between. CDR1 is SGHRS and CDR2 is YFSETQ in the germline V gene. This CDR3 contains 14 residues. The CDR3 DNA follows: TGCGCCAGCAGCTTGCGTGGGGTGACGGACGAGCAGTACTTC. Amino acids: CASSLRGVTDEQYF.

In its sample, this clonotype was seen many times. V gene TRBV27 combines with J gene TRBJ1-5; 9 bases are a match to TRBD1. CDR1 is MNHEY and CDR2 is SMNVEV in the germline V gene (reference sequence). CDR3 length: 19 amino acids. With 0 bases clipped from V and 4 bases from J, the junction kept 13 bases outside the gene matches. CDR3 in DNA: TGTGCCAGCAGTTTATCGCCTCCGGGACAGGGAAAGGGGAATCAGCCCCAGCATTTT. Its translation is CASSLSPPGQGKGNQPQHF.

This clonotype was counted at least ten times. J is TRBJ1-1 and V is TRBV20-1; 12 bases fit TRBD1. The CDR3 has 11 residues. V was clipped by 4 bases and J by 13 bases; unmatched bases: 4. The germline V gene has CDR1 DFQATT and CDR2 SNEGSKA (reference sequence). The DNA of the CDR3 is TGCAGTGCTAAAGGGACAGGGGGCGGTTTCTTT. It is translated as CSAKGTGGGFF.

This clonotype appeared many times. The CDR3 nucleotides read TGCAGTGCTCTCACAGGGGGCGCAGAAGCTTTCTTT. This codes for CSALTGGAEAFF. The chain uses TRBV20-1 and TRBJ1-1, with 9 bases aligning to TRBD1. The CDR3 sequence is 12 residues long. J gave up 8 bases and V 5 bases, and 6 bases lay outside the gene matches. Germline CDR1 and CDR2: DFQATT and SNEGSKA (reference sequence).

This clonotype was recorded many times. The V gene is TRBV7-9, the J gene TRBJ2-5, with 10 bases matching TRBD2. CDR1 is SEHNR, CDR2 FQNEAQ, per germline (reference sequence). Losses at the gene ends were 3 bases for V and 3 bases for J; bases not matched to a gene: 1. This CDR3 has 14 residues. CDR3 in amino acids: CASSFSGREETQYF. CDR3 sequence (DNA): TGTGCCAGCAGCTTCAGCGGGAGGGAAGAGACCCAGTACTTC. Full variable domain (remainder filled in from reference TRBV7-9 and TRBJ2-5): DTGVSQNPRHKITKRGQNVTFRCDPISEHNRLYWYRQTLGQGPEFLTYFQNEAQLEKSRLLSDRFSAERPKGSFSTLEIQRTEQGDSAMYLCASSFSGREETQYFGPGTRLLVL.

On this clonotype itself: The junction departs from germline at one end; a sequencing error may be responsible. The rearrangement uses TRBV20-1 and TRBJ1-5; D is possibly TRBD1 (5 bases). From germline, CDR1 is DFQATT and CDR2 SNEGSKA (reference sequence). This CDR3 has 13 residues. CDR3 DNA: TGCAGTGCTAGCAGGGATAGCAATCAGCCCCAGAATTTT. This sequence encodes CSASRDSNQPQNF.